This TCR beta chain stems from a study of T-cell reconstitution after alpha-beta-depleted transplantation in children. This clonotype has just a few counts. Preparing the TCRbeta library involved the use of unique molecular identifiers. TCRdb reprocessed the PCR reads via MiXCR and lists one record per CDR3 protein. The data show 350,000 to 450,000 distinct CDR3 sequences, 20% seen once. The material was PBMCs from the stem cell graft donor, obtained from the stem cell graft. The TCR originated in a human donor who donated a stem cell graft to a child with acute myeloid leukemia.

CDR3: CASSRDRNEKLFF. The CDR3 region has the DNA TGTGCCAGCAGTAGAGACAGGAATGAAAAACTGTTTTTT. This chain links TRBV28 with TRBJ1-4; D perhaps matches TRBD1 (6 bases). This CDR3 contains 13 residues. Trimming stripped 5 bases from V and 5 bases from J, with 9 bases between. Germline V gene data show CDR1 as MDHEN and CDR2 as SYDVKM. Looking up the rest from reference TRBV28 and TRBJ1-4 gives the full variable domain: DVKVTQSSRYLVKRTGEKVFLECVQDMDHENMFWYRQDPGLGLRLIYFSYDVKMKEKGDIPEGYSVSREKKERFSLILESASTNQTSMYLCASSRDRNEKLFFGSGTQLSVL.